These 2 T cell receptor beta chains originate from one sample sequenced in a study of shared clonotypes between healthy human individuals. This table comes from immunoSEQ multiplex PCR, and its TCRdb copy is limited to in-frame clones, with some not included. The sample contains about 680,000 clones, about 91% of which appear only once. CD8 cells classed as naive were CD45RO-negative and positively selected for CCR7, excluding terminally differentiated effector memory CD45RA+ cells. Sequenced sample: naive CD8+ T cells sorted from blood. Receptor source: a man aged 25-45 years in good health.

The rearrangement uses TRBV5-5 and TRBJ2-7; 8 bases are shared with TRBD2. Losses at the gene ends were 4 bases for V and 4 bases for J; bases not matched to a gene: 10. The CDR3 consists of 15 residues. Germline V gives CDR1 SGHKS, CDR2 YYEKEE (reference sequence). The CDR3 loop reads CASSGGLAGTYEQYF. The CDR3 region has the DNA TGTGCCAGCAGCGGGGGGCTAGCGGGTACATACGAGCAGTACTTC.

The J gene is TRBJ2-5, the V gene TRBV7-9; 8 nucleotides match TRBD1. Germline-derived CDR1 and CDR2 are SEHNR and FQNEAQ (reference sequence). The V and J ends lost 4 bases and 5 bases, in that order; junction bases with no gene match: 9. This CDR3 has 15 amino acids. The CDR3 region is CASSYAPGGVETQYF. Written as DNA, the CDR3 is TGTGCCAGCAGCTACGCGCCAGGGGGCGTGGAGACCCAGTACTTC.